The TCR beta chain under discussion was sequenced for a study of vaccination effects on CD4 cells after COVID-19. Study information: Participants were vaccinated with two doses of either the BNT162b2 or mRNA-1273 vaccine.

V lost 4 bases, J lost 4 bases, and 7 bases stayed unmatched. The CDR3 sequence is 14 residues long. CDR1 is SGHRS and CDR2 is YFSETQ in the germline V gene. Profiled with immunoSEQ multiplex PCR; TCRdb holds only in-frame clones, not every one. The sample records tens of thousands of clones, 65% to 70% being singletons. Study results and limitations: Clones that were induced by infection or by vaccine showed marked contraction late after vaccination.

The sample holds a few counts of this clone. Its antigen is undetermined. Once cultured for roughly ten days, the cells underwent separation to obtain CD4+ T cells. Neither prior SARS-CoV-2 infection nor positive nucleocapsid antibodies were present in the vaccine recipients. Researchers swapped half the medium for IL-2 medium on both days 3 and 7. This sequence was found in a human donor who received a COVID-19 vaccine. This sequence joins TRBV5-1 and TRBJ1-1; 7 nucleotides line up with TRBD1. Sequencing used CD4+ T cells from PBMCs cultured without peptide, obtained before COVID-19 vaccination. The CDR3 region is CASSGRQGTTEAFF. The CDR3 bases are TGCGCCAGCAGCGGCCGACAGGGTACCACTGAAGCTTTCTTT.